Listed below are T cell receptor beta chains from one sample, sequenced in a study of tumor and adjacent non-tumor tissue in lung cancer. TCRdb reanalysed the multiplex PCR reads using MiXCR and keeps one entry per CDR3 protein. The data contain more than 70,000 distinct CDR3 sequences, about three fifths of them singletons. Sequencing was done on a sample of lung tumor tissue. These receptor sequences come from a man in his 70s with non-small cell lung cancer. Each CDR3 is given with its conserved first and last residue. The D gene is left open where the match is weak. Size tells how often a clone was seen (once, few, many) or the class of an expanded clone, and some rows leave it out.

>NA|TRBV10-3|TRBJ1-3|NA
CAISGITLPVPRNTIYF
TGTGCCATCTCCGGGATCACCCTACCCGTTCCTAGAAACACCATATATTTT
>NA|TRBV29-1|TRBJ2-1|NA
CSVFAPSWRLCNEQFF
TGCAGCGTTTTTGCCCCTAGCTGGAGGCTTTGCAATGAGCAGTTCTTC
>TRBD1|TRBV5-1|TRBJ2-3|NA
CASRTGQTTDTHYF
TGCGCCAGCAGGACGGGACAGACCACAGATACGCATTATTTT
>NA|TRBV11-2|TRBJ2-5|few
CASSLVRGQETQYF
TGTGCCAGCAGTTTAGTAAGGGGGCAAGAGACCCAGTACTTC
>NA|TRBV10-3|TRBJ2-3|many
CAISDGLGEDTQYF
TGTGCCATCAGTGACGGGCTGGGGGAGGATACGCAGTATTTT
>NA|TRBV11-3|TRBJ2-5|NA
CARSLDRQETQYF
TGTGCCAGGAGCTTAGATCGACAAGAGACCCAGTACTTC
>NA|TRBV11-2|TRBJ1-2|NA
CASSLTKPDILTF
TGTGCCAGCAGCTTGACAAAGCCGGACATTCTCACCTTC
>NA|TRBV11-2|TRBJ2-2|NA
CVNSLLRDSTGELFF
TGTGTCAACAGCTTATTAAGGGATAGCACCGGGGAGCTGTTTTTT
>TRBD1|TRBV11-2|TRBJ2-6|NA
CASSSPKGRGGSGANVLTF
TGTGCCAGCAGTTCCCCGAAGGGAAGAGGGGGCTCTGGGGCCAACGTCCTCACTTTC
>TRBD1|TRBV5-4|TRBJ2-5|NA
CASSTGNRGEAQYF
TGTGCCAGCAGCACAGGGAACAGGGGGGAGGCCCAGTACTTC
>NA|TRBV4-2|TRBJ2-7|many
CASSHGPRYEQYF
TGTGCCAGCAGCCACGGACCCCGCTACGAGCAGTACTTC
>NA|TRBV12-3/TRBV12-4|TRBJ1-5|NA
CASRLRGRDPAQPQHF
TGTGCCAGCAGATTAAGAGGAAGGGACCCTGCTCAGCCCCAGCATTTT
>TRBD1|TRBV5-1|TRBJ1-5|NA
CASSQTGYSSQPQHF
TGCGCGAGCAGCCAGACAGGGTATAGCAGTCAGCCCCAGCATTTT
>TRBD2|TRBV5-1|TRBJ2-5|NA
CASSLMGLANQETQNF
TGCGCCAGCAGCTTGATGGGACTAGCGAATCAAGAGACCCAGAATTTC
>NA|TRBV11-2|TRBJ2-7|NA
CASSRAGCVYEPYF
TGTGCCAGCAGTAGAGCAGGATGCGTGTACGAGCCGTACTTC
>NA|TRBV29-1|TRBJ1-2|NA
CSCSSVGPAGYTF
TGCAGCTGCTCCTCCGTGGGGCCGGCGGGCTACACCTTC
>NA|TRBV24-1|TRBJ2-7|few
CATSGTLNEQYF
TGTGCCACCAGTGGGACCTTGAACGAGCAGTACTTC
>NA|TRBV11-2|TRBJ1-6|many
CASSLDGGWVGSPLHF
TGTGCCAGCAGCTTAGATGGGGGCTGGGTTGGGTCACCCCTCCACTTT
>NA|TRBV12-3/TRBV12-4|TRBJ1-5|NA
CASTLRSGGQLQHF
TGTGCCAGCACCCTTCGCTCGGGGGGGCAACTCCAGCATTTT
>NA|TRBV12-3/TRBV12-4|TRBJ1-5|NA
CASRCGGPDSNQPHHF
TGTGCCAGCAGATGCGGGGGACCCGACAGCAATCAGCCCCACCATTTT
>NA|TRBV11-3|TRBJ1-5|few
CASSLLNQPQHF
TGTGCTAGCAGCCTCCTTAATCAACCCCAGCATTTT
>NA|TRBV10-3|TRBJ2-5|NA
CTNKGVGETQYF
TGTACCAATAAAGGGGTGGGGGAGACCCAGTACTTC
>TRBD2|TRBV11-2|TRBJ2-1|many
CASTPVWGGYNEQFF
TGTGCCAGCACCCCAGTGTGGGGGGGGTACAATGAGCAGTTCTTC
>NA|TRBV11-2|TRBJ2-7|NA
CTSSLWEYEQYF
TGTACCAGCAGCTTATGGGAATACGAGCAGTACTTC
>NA|TRBV29-1|TRBJ2-2|NA
CSVEPRRNTGKLFF
TGCAGCGTTGAACCGCGGAGAAACACCGGGAAGCTGTTTTTT
>TRBD2|TRBV6-6|TRBJ2-7|medium-sized
CASSRSGGSYEQYF
TGTGCCAGCAGCCGGTCGGGCGGGAGCTACGAGCAGTACTTC
>TRBD2|TRBV29-1|TRBJ2-3|NA
CSVDGTSGLSTDMQYF
TGCAGTGTTGACGGGACTAGCGGCCTCAGCACAGATATGCAGTATTTT
>TRBD2|TRBV10-3|TRBJ2-7|NA
CAISEGASGRARCEQYF
TGTGCCATCAGTGAAGGGGCTAGCGGGAGGGCCCGGTGTGAGCAGTACTTC
>NA|TRBV28|TRBJ2-7|NA
CVSSLPGSYEQYF
TGTGTCAGCAGTCTCCCAGGGAGTTACGAGCAGTATTTC
>NA|TRBV4-1|TRBJ2-1|NA
CISRGGGPSYNEQFF
TGCATCAGCAGGGGCGGGGGTCCTTCCTACAATGAGCAGTTCTTC
>NA|TRBV10-1|TRBJ2-1|NA
CASRLGLEGGNELFF
TGCGCCAGCAGACTCGGACTAGAGGGGGGGAATGAGCTGTTCTTC
>NA|TRBV11-2|TRBJ2-2|NA
CASSLLKGSTGKLLF
TGTGCCAGCAGCTTATTAAAGGGTAGCACCGGGAAGCTGTTGTTT
>TRBD2|TRBV6-5|TRBJ2-2|many
CASKERTSGVNTGELFF
TGTGCCAGCAAGGAGAGGACTAGCGGGGTTAACACCGGGGAGCTGTTTTTT
>NA|TRBV30|TRBJ2-2|few
CAWRPSGTENTGELFF
TGTGCCTGGAGACCCTCCGGGACGGAGAACACCGGGGAGCTGTTTTTT
>NA|TRBV12-3/TRBV12-4|TRBJ2-4|once
CASSLTSKNNQYF
TGTGCCAGTAGTTTAACGTCCAAAAACAATCAGTACTTC
>NA|TRBV20-1|TRBJ2-7|NA
CSASRQDVNEQYF
TGCAGTGCGTCTAGACAGGATGTTAACGAGCAGTACTTT
>TRBD2|TRBV6-6|TRBJ2-5|NA
CATLAGGKQEAQYF
TGTGCGACTTTAGCGGGGGGCAAACAAGAGGCCCAGTACTTC
>NA|TRBV4-1|TRBJ2-5|NA
CASSQADGGTQYF
TGCGCCAGTAGTCAAGCGGACGGGGGGACCCAGTACTTC
>NA|TRBV6-6|TRBJ2-5|NA
CASSCVVSQETQYF
TGTGCCAGCAGTTGCGTAGTGTCCCAAGAGACCCAGTACTTC
>TRBD1|TRBV6-6|TRBJ2-1|NA
CASSYSSLQGDSKVNEQLF
TGTGCTAGCAGTTACTCGAGCCTACAGGGGGACTCAAAGGTCAATGAGCAGCTCTTC
>NA|TRBV6-5|TRBJ1-5|few
CASSRSSGIGKGNQPHHF
TGTGCCAGCAGTCGATCTTCCGGGATAGGAAAAGGCAATCAGCCCCATCATTTT
>NA|TRBV5-1|TRBJ1-1|many
CASSQGQRNTEAFF
TGCGCCAGCAGCCAGGGACAAAGGAACACTGAAGCTTTCTTT
>NA|TRBV29-1|TRBJ1-4|NA
CRTVDPLGEKLFF
TGCAGAACCGTCGATCCCCTTGGAGAAAAACTGTTTTTT
>NA|TRBV4-2|TRBJ1-4|NA
CASSQVTGPNEKLFF
TGTGCTAGCAGCCAGGTCACCGGCCCTAATGAAAAACTGTTTTTT
>NA|TRBV11-3|TRBJ2-1|few
CASSPVRGVNEQFF
TGTGCCAGCAGCCCGGTGAGGGGGGTCAATGAGCAGTTCTTC
>NA|TRBV6-1|TRBJ2-6|NA
CASSAEDMSGANVLTF
TGTGCTAGCAGTGCCGAGGACATGTCTGGGGCCAACGTCCTGACTTTC
>NA|TRBV28|TRBJ1-3|many
CASSPGQKRNTIYF
TGTGCCAGCAGTCCCGGACAGAAACGCAACACCATATATTTT
>NA|TRBV6-5|TRBJ2-3|NA
CASSYWREADRQYF
TGTGCCAGCAGTTACTGGAGGGAGGCAGATAGGCAGTATTTT
>NA|TRBV5-6|TRBJ2-4|many
CASTESLQIAKNIQYF
TGTGCCAGCACGGAAAGTTTACAGATAGCCAAAAACATTCAGTACTTC
>NA|TRBV5-6|TRBJ1-2|NA
CASRQQGADYGYTF
TGTGCCAGCAGGCAACAGGGTGCGGACTATGGCTACACCTTC
>NA|TRBV11-2|TRBJ2-6|NA
CASSPLGGPVANVLAF
TGTGCCAGCAGCCCGTTGGGCGGGCCCGTGGCCAACGTCCTGGCTTTC
>TRBD1|TRBV7-3|TRBJ2-3|few
CASSSRGDRGRTDTQYF
TGTGCCAGCAGCTCAAGGGGGGACAGGGGGAGAACAGATACGCAGTATTTT
>NA|TRBV11-2|TRBJ2-2|NA
CANGITNTRELFF
TGTGCCAACGGGATCACTAACACCAGGGAGCTGTTTTTT
>NA|TRBV6-5|TRBJ2-1|NA
CDSSPDGFLGNEQFF
TGTGACAGTAGTCCGGACGGCTTCCTAGGGAATGAGCAGTTCTTC
>NA|TRBV5-1|TRBJ2-1|NA
CTSSLSGYNGQFF
TGCACCAGCAGCTTGAGCGGTTACAATGGGCAGTTCTTC
>NA|TRBV11-2|TRBJ1-1|NA
CASSSRGYSEAFF
TGTGCCAGCAGCAGCAGGGGATATAGTGAAGCATTCTTT
>NA|TRBV5-4|TRBJ2-3|many
CASSFGGGSTDTQYF
TGTGCCAGCAGCTTCGGAGGCGGAAGCACAGATACGCAGTATTTT